These 8 T cell receptor beta chains share one sample of origin, sequenced in a study of control samples from healthy donors and cancer patients. The assay was immunoSEQ multiplex PCR, and TCRdb's table has in-frame clones only and misses some. The sample lists some 140,000 clones; about 94% were seen once. Source material: blood. The receptors shown here come from a man aged 35 to 55 in good health.

The count of this clone is one. The gene calls are TRBV9 and TRBJ2-1; TRBD1 aligns across 7 bases. Germline CDR1 reads SGDLS; CDR2 reads YYNGEE. This CDR3 contains 14 residues. With 4 bases clipped from V and 2 bases from J, the junction kept 3 bases outside the gene matches. CDR3 protein: CASSLGTAYNEQFF. The CDR3 DNA follows: TGTGCCAGCAGCCTAGGGACAGCCTACAATGAGCAGTTCTTC.

V is TRBV30 and J is TRBJ2-2, with D unclear. V was shortened by 3 bases and J by 3 bases, with 11 bases between the two germline ends. The CDR3 sequence is 14 residues long. Germline V gene lookup returns CDR1 GTSNPN and CDR2 SVGIG (reference sequence). CDR3 in DNA: TGTGCCTGGAGGAGGAGTGGGGACACCGGGGAGCTGTTTTTT. Translating it yields CAWRRSGDTGELFF.

The rearrangement links TRBV7-9 to TRBJ2-1, with D possibly matching TRBD2 (5 bases). The V and J ends lost 5 bases and 0 bases respectively, with 17 bases between them. CDR1 and CDR2 (germline): SEHNR, FQNEAQ (reference sequence). CDR3 size: 17 residues. CDR3 sequence (DNA): TGTGCCAGCAGCAGCACCGTAACCACTAGCTCCTACAATGAGCAGTTCTTC. Protein product: CASSSTVTTSSYNEQFF.

The J gene is TRBJ2-1, the V gene TRBV6-6; D gene unclear. The CDR3 sequence is 12 residues long. The V and J ends lost 4 bases and 4 bases respectively, with 5 bases between them. Germline V gene sequence: CDR1 MNHNY, CDR2 SVGAGI (reference sequence). The CDR3: CASSSQYNEQFF. The CDR3 DNA reads TGTGCCAGCAGTTCACAGTACAATGAGCAGTTCTTC.

The sample holds a few counts of this clone. This chain joins TRBV7-2 and TRBJ1-2, with a weak D call TRBD1 (6 bases). This CDR3 has 16 amino acids. The germline V and J ends were trimmed by 0 bases and 0 bases, with 11 bases remaining between them. Germline values: CDR1 SGHTA, CDR2 FQGNSA. CDR3 amino acids: CASSLARGATNYGYTF. The CDR3 DNA reads as TGTGCCAGCAGCTTAGCGCGGGGGGCCACTAACTATGGCTACACCTTC.

This CDR3 reads CASSIRDGGSPLHF. CDR3 in DNA: TGTGCCAGTAGTATCCGGGACGGAGGTTCACCCCTCCACTTT. The rearrangement uses TRBV19 and TRBJ1-6; perhaps TRBD1 as D (5 bases). Germline CDR1 LNHDA, CDR2 SQIVND (reference sequence). Between the trimmed V and J ends, which lost 3 bases and 9 bases, there was a span of 12 bases. CDR3 length equals 14 residues. The whole variable domain, filled in from reference TRBV19 and TRBJ1-6, reads DGGITQSPKYLFRKEGQNVTLSCEQNLNHDAMYWYRQDPGQGLRLIYYSQIVNDFQKGDIAEGYSVSREKKESFPLTVTSAQKNPTAFYLCASSIRDGGSPLHFGNGTRLTVT.

The J gene is TRBJ1-3, the V gene TRBV19; no clear D. Trimming removed 4 bases from V and 0 bases from J, with 7 bases in between. Germline values: CDR1 LNHDA, CDR2 SQIVND (reference sequence). This CDR3 has 14 residues. The CDR3 region is CASSTALSGNTIYF. Written as DNA, the CDR3 is TGTGCCAGTAGTACAGCCCTCTCTGGAAACACCATATATTTT. Full variable domain (missing parts from reference TRBV19 and TRBJ1-3): DGGITQSPKYLFRKEGQNVTLSCEQNLNHDAMYWYRQDPGQGLRLIYYSQIVNDFQKGDIAEGYSVSREKKESFPLTVTSAQKNPTAFYLCASSTALSGNTIYFGEGSWLTVV.

The chain is built from TRBV3-1 (or the pseudogene TRBV3-2) and TRBJ2-3, with D possibly TRBD2 on 5 matching bases. The germline V gene encodes CDR1 LGHDT and CDR2 YNNKEL (reference sequence). There are 17 residues in the CDR3. Deletions cut 3 bases from V and 5 bases from J, with 21 bases between. CDR3 nucleotides: TGTGCCAGCAGCCAGTTTCCCCCCACCGGAAGCGGAGATACGCAGTATTTT. This translates into CASSQFPPTGSGDTQYF.